This T cell receptor beta chain was obtained from a study of TIL therapy for anti-PD-1-resistant metastatic lung cancer (dated by TCRdb to the early 2020s). Regarding the research as a whole: Tumors were harvested prior to any PD-1/PD-L1 blockade, after which nivolumab was administered to patients, and lymphodepletion, expanded TIL infusion and IL-2 were given to patients who progressed. Enrolled patients had a median age of about 50 years (range about 38-80) and a median tumor PD-L1 proportion score of under 7%. The cohort was predominantly lung adenocarcinoma, with four EGFR-mutant and two ALK-rearranged tumors, and half of patients were current or former smokers. A median non-synonymous tumor mutation burden of roughly 1.4 mutations per megabase was determined across the cohort by whole-exome sequencing. Clonotypes were tracked across tumor, expanded TIL product and serial blood samples by T cell receptor beta sequencing of tumor and peripheral blood.

TCR beta CDR3 regions were amplified from genomic DNA with the immunoSEQ v3 hsTCRB kit using bias-controlled multiplex PCR. TCR libraries were sequenced on an Illumina NextSeq 500 to roughly 2 million read pairs for survey level or roughly 4.5-6 million for deep level. The original pipeline was this. The immunoSEQ Analyzer software assigned V, D and J genes, filtered out non-productive sequences, and reported clonality. Repertoires were compared by productive Simpson clonality and by the Morisita overlap index of productive TRB rearrangements between infused TIL and blood. The absolute count of a clonotype in blood was estimated by multiplying the lymphocyte count by the CD3+ fraction and by the productive frequency of the clone. The immuneACCESS repertoire file appears here via TCRdb, limited to in-frame rearrangements. These files lack a portion of the clones; in checked studies, under half of the deficit traces to unresolved V genes, and the cause of the others is not known. V and J calls and clone size follow that table, whereas D and trimming were derived from the DNA. The sample table lists about 59,000 clones, 81% of them with a count of one. Under 3% of the sample belongs to the ten largest clones.

In the paper's terms, the time point label means: pre-treatment sample, taken before nivolumab and TIL therapy. Between late 2017 and early 2020, a dual-center phase I trial enrolled adults who had stage 4 NSCLC. The samples were obtained from a phase I trial that was single-arm and open-label and tested tumor-infiltrating lymphocyte therapy combined with nivolumab in advanced non-small cell lung cancer. Blood mononuclear cells from EDTA tubes were separated on a Ficoll gradient and snap-frozen as pellets, and DNA was extracted from the cells using a Qiagen mini-prep kit. Concerning this clone: Its target antigen remains unknown. Base qualities were left out, and no much larger clone turns up one base away.

Overall study results and their limits: Because the cohort was highly selected, with more treatment-naive, never-smoker and oncogene-addicted patients than is typical, generalizability is limited. Infused TIL clonotypes partially replaced the baseline peripheral repertoire then decayed over months, with no apparent association between persistence and response. The study protocol defined all tumor marker inferences as exploratory.

Trimming removed 0 bases from V and 3 bases from J, leaving 13 bases between the germline ends. From cysteine to phenylalanine, the CDR3 is 15 amino acids long. The CDR3 DNA has 45 bases and is translated from base 1. Looking up the germline V gene yields CDR1 SGHRS and CDR2 YFSETQ. The material was blood, obtained at baseline. This chain is built from TRBV5-1 and TRBJ2-7; TRBD2 could be the D gene, as 5 bases match. The TCR comes from a person aged 25 to 85 with non-small cell lung cancer. In nucleotides, the sequence is TGCGCCAGCAGCTTGGAGGCGGGCAGTCACTACGAGCAGTACTTC. It specifies CASSLEAGSHYEQYF.